The 10 T cell receptor beta chains below all came from one sample that was sequenced in a study of cytomegalovirus exposure and HLA in healthy donors. PCR primers comprised 60 Vbeta and 13 Jbeta primers. Sequencing used immunoSEQ multiplex PCR; TCRdb keeps in-frame clones, though not all of them. The table shows approximately 190,000 clones, with 81% occurring only once. Material: PBMCs. These receptors all stem from a man aged 40-49 years in good health and CMV-seropositive.

The chain uses TRBV5-6 and TRBJ2-1; 13 bases agree with TRBD2. The V segment lost 3 bases and the J segment 9 bases; nucleotides outside the gene matches: 6. This CDR3 is built from 15 residues. In germline, CDR1 is SGHDT, CDR2 YYEEEE. The CDR3 region is CASSYGLAGDIEQFF. As DNA, the CDR3 is TGTGCCAGCAGCTATGGACTAGCGGGGGACATTGAGCAGTTCTTC.

V usage is TRBV5-5 and J usage is TRBJ2-2; 7 nucleotides line up with TRBD1. V was pared by 5 bases and J by 1 base, with 2 bases of the junction left unmatched. This CDR3 has 14 residues. Germline V gene lookup returns CDR1 SGHKS and CDR2 YYEKEE (reference sequence). CDR3 in DNA: TGTGCCAGCAGGGGACAGTTGAACACCGGGGAGCTGTTTTTT. Protein sequence: CASRGQLNTGELFF.

The chain employs TRBV13 and TRBJ2-3, with 11 nucleotides matching TRBD2. The junction had 8 bases not matched to a gene; V was cut back by 4 bases and J by 2 bases. The CDR3 has 17 amino acids. Germline loops: CDR1 PRHDT, CDR2 FYEKMQ (reference sequence). The chain's CDR3 is CASSSVTSGSYTDTQYF. The CDR3 DNA reads as TGTGCCAGCAGCTCAGTTACTAGCGGGAGTTACACAGATACGCAGTATTTT.

V and J are TRBV5-6 and TRBJ2-7; D is ambiguous. V lost 2 bases and J 6 bases, leaving 18 bases between the germline ends. Germline V lookup: CDR1 SGHDT, CDR2 YYEEEE. CDR3 length equals 15 residues. The CDR3 coding sequence is TGTGCCAGCAGCTTTAATTTTCAGATCCCCCTCGAGCAGTACTTC. It specifies CASSFNFQIPLEQYF.

The CDR3 reads CASSNRLNTEAFF. The CDR3 region has the DNA TGCGCCAGCAGCAACAGATTGAACACTGAAGCTTTCTTT. The chain combines TRBV5-1 with TRBJ1-1; D remains ambiguous. CDR1 is SGHRS and CDR2 is YFSETQ in the germline V gene. The CDR3 loop spans 13 amino acids. Trimming removed 4 bases at V and 0 bases at J, with 7 bases between.

This sequence joins TRBV7-2 and TRBJ2-3, with TRBD1 identical over 12 bases. Germline V gene sequence: CDR1 SGHTA, CDR2 FQGNSA. The J segment lost 6 bases and the V segment lost 5 bases, leaving 3 bases of the junction unmatched. The CDR3 extends over 14 amino acids. CDR3 sequence: CASSGTGGVDTQYF. The CDR3 DNA sequence: TGTGCCAGCAGCGGGACAGGGGGCGTGGATACGCAGTATTTT.

V and J are TRBV19 and TRBJ2-2; 12 bases are a match to TRBD1. V shed 11 bases, J shed 6 bases, and the junction held 10 bases outside the gene matches. Germline V gives CDR1 LNHDA, CDR2 SQIVND (reference sequence). This CDR3 has 15 residues. In DNA, the CDR3 is TGTGCCGTTAGGGAGGGACAGGGGGCTTCCGGGGAGCTGTTTTTT. Its protein product is CAVREGQGASGELFF. The full variable domain, its missing parts supplied by reference TRBV19 and TRBJ2-2, is DGGITQSPKYLFRKEGQNVTLSCEQNLNHDAMYWYRQDPGQGLRLIYYSQIVNDFQKGDIAEGYSVSREKKESFPLTVTSAQKNPTAFYLCAVREGQGASGELFFGEGSRLTVL.

V is TRBV2 and J is TRBJ1-2; TRBD1 matches 9 bases. V lost 6 bases and J lost 5; bases outside the gene matches: 4. The germline gives CDR1 SNHLY, CDR2 FYNNEI. The CDR3 is 13 amino acids. CDR3 residues: CASSGTGRYGYTF. The CDR3 DNA follows: TGTGCCAGCAGCGGGACAGGGCGGTATGGCTACACCTTC.

The V gene is TRBV6-5, the J gene TRBJ2-5; 8 positions agree with TRBD2. The J call may be in error: the DNA end matches TRBJ2-7 better. The CDR3 extends over 16 amino acids. Germline values: CDR1 MNHEY, CDR2 SVGAGI. The CDR3 reads CASSYGTSGSPYEQYF. CDR3 bases: TGTGCCAGCAGTTACGGGACTAGTGGGAGTCCCTACGAGCAGTACTTC.

This clone was seen only once. The J gene is TRBJ2-6, the V gene TRBV4-3, with a possible D match to TRBD2 (6 bases). V dropped 0 bases and J dropped 2 bases, with 11 bases sitting between them. The CDR3 consists of 17 residues. Germline CDR1 and CDR2: LGHNA and YSLEER. This CDR3 reads CASSQETGGTGANVLTF. Here the CDR3 DNA reads TGCGCCAGCAGCCAAGAGACTGGAGGGACTGGGGCCAACGTCCTGACTTTC.